This T cell receptor (beta chain) stems from a study of T cell responses to AZD1222 COVID-19 vaccine. Across the study: Recipients boosted at about 4 weeks or about 12 weeks are pooled. Regarding the study as a whole: Researchers report vaccine-associated CD4 TCRs spanning spike, with dominance at 160-218 and 743-854. Repertoire sampling was restricted to post-peak T cell response timepoints.

A word on this clone: Its specificity is unknown.

This table comes from immunoSEQ multiplex PCR, and its TCRdb copy is limited to in-frame clones, with some not included. The data contain 100,000 to 150,000 clones, about 89% of them singletons. The CDR3 spans 16 residues. Trimming at V came to 8 bases and at J to 2 bases, leaving 8 bases not matched to a gene. This receptor was obtained from an adult in good health. The source was peripheral blood, collected on day 0 of AZD1222 vaccination. The genes are TRBV23-1 and TRBJ2-1; 11 nucleotides align to TRBD1. TRBV23-1 is noted as an ORF with a role that remains uncertain. CDR3 bases: TGCGCCAGCGGGGGGCGGGACAGGGGGACCTACAATGAGCAGTTCTTC. Its protein is CASGGRDRGTYNEQFF.